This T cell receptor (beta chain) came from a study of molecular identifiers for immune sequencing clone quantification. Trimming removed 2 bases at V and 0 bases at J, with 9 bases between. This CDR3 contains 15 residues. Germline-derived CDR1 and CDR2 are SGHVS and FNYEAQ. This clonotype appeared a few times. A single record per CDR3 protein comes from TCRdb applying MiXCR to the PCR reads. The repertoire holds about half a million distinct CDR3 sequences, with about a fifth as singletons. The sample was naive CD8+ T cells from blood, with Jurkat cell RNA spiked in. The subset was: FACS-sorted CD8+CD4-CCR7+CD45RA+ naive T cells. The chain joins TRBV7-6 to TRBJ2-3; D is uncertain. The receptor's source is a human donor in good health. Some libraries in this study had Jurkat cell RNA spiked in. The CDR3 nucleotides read TGTGCCAGCAGCTTATCGACAAGAAGCACAGATACGCAGTATTTT. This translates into CASSLSTRSTDTQYF.